This TCR beta chain was identified in a study of blood T cell repertoires in COVID-19 (dated by TCRdb to 2018 to 2021). Some background on the complete study: Samples from collaborators originated in the United States, Italy and Spain and spanned both the acute and convalescent phases of COVID-19. The prospective study material was composed of cDNA or gDNA derived from T cells, B-cell-depleted T cells, or PBMCs. A de-identified subject ID, COVID-19 status, age in years and sex were almost always included in the sample metadata. The repertoires were released in a freely available public database meant as a resource for research on the immune response to SARS-CoV-2. The samples were drawn from two sources: the first 160 participants of the ongoing ImmuneRACE study, and 1,200 or so subjects contributed by 6 global collaborators. Where available, HLA class I and class II types were obtained from metadata supplied by the sample provider rather than from assay-based typing. The dataset comprised deeply sampled blood TCRbeta repertoires from subjects exposed to, actively infected with, or recovered from COVID-19.

V is trimmed back by 6 bases and J by 0 bases, and the junction contains 10 bases that no gene match accounts for. From cysteine to phenylalanine, the CDR3 is 18 amino acids long. Only the CDR3 DNA stays, 54 bases, in frame from base 1. CDR1 and CDR2, looked up from the germline V gene (reference sequence), are MNHNY and SVGAGI. TCRbeta CDR3 regions were amplified from genomic DNA using the immunoSEQ Assay, a bias-controlled multiplex PCR. As for the authors' bioinformatics: The number of nucleated cells in each sample was estimated from the amplification of reference gene primers within the assay. To quantify the absolute abundance of each unique TCRbeta CDR3 rearrangement, sequence reads were collapsed and filtered. For each sample, productive Simpson clonality was calculated by taking the square root of Simpson's diversity index across productive rearrangements. The source is immuneACCESS, and TCRdb retained only in-frame sequences with V and J called. Part of the clones is not carried over; for the studies checked, unresolved V genes explain less than half of this, and the remainder is unexplained. V, J and clone size reflect that table, while D and trimming were determined from the DNA. The sample contains about 410,000 clones, about nine tenths of them found a single time. Less than 2% of the sample rests with the top ten.

Results the study describes overall, beyond this receptor: The amount of clinical and demographic metadata varied by source and participant and was provided uncurated.

Enrolling through a virtual design, the prospective study's participants ranged in age from roughly 18 to 95 years and lived across approximately 25 United States geographic areas. In the prospective study, participants were assigned to cohorts based on the clinical history participants reported in a screening survey and a study questionnaire. For ImmuneRACE Cohort 3, a participant was defined as recovered based on two consecutive negative NP/OP PCR tests, clearance by a healthcare professional, or resolution of symptoms. Each participant in the prospective study had whole blood, serum and a nasopharyngeal or oropharyngeal swab collected by mobile phlebotomists. Prospective study participants could optionally give additional blood draws and questionnaires over a roughly 2-month period. Prospective study blood samples were shipped either frozen or at room temperature before DNA extraction. The table lists this clone with a few counts. It lacks a known antigen. Within one base of it there is no much larger clone, and no base qualities were kept.

The rearranged chain carries TRBV6-6 and TRBJ1-6, and 8 junction bases match TRBD1. This receptor was taken from a woman aged 25 to 39 who had recovered from COVID-19. The sequencing sample was made of PBMCs or T cells enriched from blood (not recorded which). The CDR3 reads CASSRGTGSSSYNSPLHF. The nucleotide sequence reads TGTGCCAGCAGCCGAGGGACAGGATCCAGCTCCTATAATTCACCCCTCCACTTT.